The 20 T cell receptor beta chains in this list originate from one sample, sequenced in a study of blood T cell repertoires in COVID-19 (dated by TCRdb to 2020 to 2022). Libraries were made using the immunoSEQ multiplex PCR assay. TCRdb carries this immuneACCESS record with in-frame sequences only. Its versions omit some clonotypes, under half of them owing to an unresolved V gene in the studies checked, with the rest unexplained. This sample holds around 150,000 clones; 75% to 90% were observed only once. Around 2.2% of the sample belongs to the ten largest clones. The sequencing sample was made of peripheral blood. The source is a man in his 70s with acute or convalescent COVID-19.

This chain joins TRBV11-2 and TRBJ1-2; TRBD1 is a possible D gene (6 bases). V lost 9 bases and J lost 0, with 11 bases in between. The CDR3 has 13 amino acids. The V gene's germline CDR1 is SGHAT and CDR2 FQNNGV. The CDR3 region has the DNA TGTGCCAGTGGACAGCTAGCTAACTATGGCTACACCTTC. Translated: CASGQLANYGYTF.

This chain links TRBV5-6 with TRBJ2-7, with D perhaps matching TRBD2 (6 bases). V was pared by 4 bases and J by 1 base, with 9 bases between. CDR1 and CDR2 from the germline V gene are SGHDT and YYEEEE. The CDR3 has 13 residues. This CDR3 reads CASSTGGSYEQYF. The CDR3 DNA is TGTGCCAGCAGCACTGGGGGGTCCTACGAGCAGTACTTC.

The genes are TRBV11-2 and TRBJ2-7; D not resolved. The germline gives CDR1 SGHAT, CDR2 FQNNGV. The V end lost 6 bases, the J end lost 5 bases, and 23 bases lay between the germline ends. This CDR3 has 16 amino acids. CDR3 protein: CASSSRAAGLPNEQYF. In DNA form, the CDR3 reads TGTGCCAGCAGTTCCCGCGCCGCAGGCCTTCCGAACGAGCAGTACTTC.

The chain links TRBV6-5 to TRBJ2-1, with a weak D call TRBD1 (5 bases). The CDR3 covers 15 residues. The V end was cut by 1 base, the J end by 4 bases, with 11 bases between. Per the germline V gene, CDR1 is MNHEY and CDR2 is SVGAGI. CDR3 DNA sequence: TGTGCCAGCAGTTACTTGGAATACAGGTACAATGAGCAGTTCTTC. Protein: CASSYLEYRYNEQFF.

This clone was seen a single time. The CDR3 loop is CASSVGVGGPPDTQYF. CDR3 nucleotide sequence: TGTGCCAGCAGCGTAGGCGTCGGGGGACCCCCAGATACGCAGTATTTT. The J gene is TRBJ2-3, the V gene TRBV9; TRBD2 is a possible D gene (6 bases). From germline, CDR1 is SGDLS and CDR2 YYNGEE. The germline V and J ends were trimmed by 0 bases and 4 bases, with 15 bases remaining between them. This CDR3 region has 16 residues.

The chain combines TRBV19 with TRBJ1-5; TRBD1 might be the D (6 bases). The V gene's germline CDR1 is LNHDA and CDR2 SQIVND (reference sequence). V was trimmed by 4 bases and J by 7 bases, leaving 14 bases between them. The CDR3 runs to 14 residues. The CDR3 loop reads CASSTLQGHQPQHF. CDR3 in DNA: TGTGCCAGTAGTACGTTACAGGGCCACCAGCCCCAGCATTTT. Together with reference TRBV19 and TRBJ1-5, the CDR3 gives the full variable domain: DGGITQSPKYLFRKEGQNVTLSCEQNLNHDAMYWYRQDPGQGLRLIYYSQIVNDFQKGDIAEGYSVSREKKESFPLTVTSAQKNPTAFYLCASSTLQGHQPQHFGDGTRLSIL.

The rearrangement joins TRBV12-3 or TRBV12-4 to TRBJ2-7; 8 positions agree with TRBD2. The CDR3 totals 13 residues. Losses at the gene ends were 4 bases for V and 5 bases for J; bases not matched to a gene: 4. This CDR3 reads CASSWTSWDEQYF. The CDR3, as DNA: TGTGCCAGCAGTTGGACTAGCTGGGACGAGCAGTACTTC.

By proportion, this clone is medium-sized. The chain combines TRBV27 with TRBJ2-5; 8 nucleotides agree with TRBD1. Germline CDR1 and CDR2: MNHEY and SMNVEV (reference sequence). J lost 1 base, V lost 8 bases, and 6 bases had no gene match. The CDR3 runs to 14 residues. CDR3 loop: CASSDRGIQETQYF. The CDR3 coding sequence is TGTGCCAGCTCCGACAGGGGCATCCAAGAGACCCAGTACTTC.

The chain carries TRBV5-1 and TRBJ1-2; D is perhaps TRBD1 (5 bases). Germline loops: CDR1 SGHRS, CDR2 YFSETQ. The CDR3 totals 13 residues. Deletions cut 4 bases from V and 2 bases from J, with 9 bases between. The CDR3 DNA sequence: TGCGCCAGCAGCGAACAGGAAAACTATGGCTACACCTTC. Amino acid sequence: CASSEQENYGYTF.

The chain carries TRBV3-1 (or the pseudogene TRBV3-2) and TRBJ2-6; unclear D gene. The CDR3 sequence is 13 residues long. The V end lost 5 bases, the J end lost 1 base, and 3 bases lay between the germline ends. Germline lookup yields CDR1 LGHDT and CDR2 YNNKEL (reference sequence). CDR3 in DNA: TGTGCCAGCAGCGAGTCTGGGGCCAACGTCCTGACTTTC. Its protein product is CASSESGANVLTF.

In this sample, this clone turned up once. This rearrangement joins TRBV6-6 to TRBJ1-5; no firm D call. The germline V gene encodes CDR1 MNHNY and CDR2 SVGAGI (reference sequence). V shed 4 bases and J shed 5 bases, with 3 bases lying between them. The CDR3 consists of 11 residues. For the CDR3, the DNA is TGTGCCAGCAGTTCTGATCAGCCCCAGCATTTT. It codes for CASSSDQPQHF.

The rearrangement joins TRBV6-1 to TRBJ2-7, with D unresolved. Germline CDR1 reads MNHNS; CDR2 reads SASEGT. Trimming stripped 2 bases from V and 2 bases from J, with 13 bases between. This CDR3 comprises 15 residues. The CDR3 reads CASSERSRWAYEQYF. DNA of the CDR3: TGTGCCAGCAGTGAAAGGTCGCGGTGGGCCTACGAGCAGTACTTC.

In nucleotides, the CDR3 is TGTGCCAGCAGCTTAGATCCGCGGAGTCCCTCCTACGAGCAGTACTTC. Amino acids: CASSLDPRSPSYEQYF. This sequence joins TRBV11-2 and TRBJ2-7; no firm D call. Trimming cost V 0 bases and J 0 bases, with 12 bases left between them. From germline, CDR1 is SGHAT and CDR2 FQNNGV. The CDR3 runs to 16 residues.

V gene TRBV5-1 combines with J gene TRBJ2-2; D call uncertain. The V gene's germline CDR1 is SGHRS and CDR2 YFSETQ. The V end was cut by 4 bases, the J end by 5 bases, with 9 bases between. The CDR3 covers 13 residues. CDR3: CASSLSLTGELFF. The DNA of the CDR3 is TGCGCCAGCAGCCTCTCCCTAACCGGGGAGCTGTTTTTT.

CDR3 residues: CATSDSWTSGGPYNEQFF. As DNA, the CDR3 is TGTGCCACCAGTGATTCCTGGACTAGCGGGGGCCCATACAATGAGCAGTTCTTC. The rearrangement links TRBV24-1 to TRBJ2-1; 13 bases are a match to TRBD2. Germline trimming cut 2 bases from V and 4 bases from J; bases unmatched to any gene: 7. This CDR3 has 18 amino acids. Germline V gene sequence: CDR1 KGHDR, CDR2 SFDVKD.

This clone was observed at least ten times. The chain recombines TRBV7-3 with TRBJ2-2, with 8 bases matching TRBD2. V was pared by 5 bases and J by 6 bases, with 8 bases of the junction left unmatched. Germline V CDR1 and CDR2: SGHTA, FQGTGA. The CDR3 spans 15 residues. CDR3 sequence (DNA): TGTGCCAGCAGCCCGAGCGGGAGCAGGGCCGGGGAGCTGTTTTTT. Its protein is CASSPSGSRAGELFF.

The rearrangement links TRBV18 to TRBJ1-2; D is unresolved. Germline lookup yields CDR1 KGHSH and CDR2 LQKENI. The CDR3 totals 17 residues. Trimming shortened V by 1 base and J by 0 bases, and 15 bases separated the two germline ends. CDR3 bases: TGTGCCAGCTCACCACTCGCGGCTTTCAGTTCTAACTATGGCTACACCTTC. Its translation: CASSPLAAFSSNYGYTF.

V gene TRBV28 combines with J gene TRBJ1-2; the match to TRBD1 covers 8 bases. Germline CDR1 is MDHEN and CDR2 is SYDVKM. V lost 7 bases to trimming and J lost 4 bases; unmatched junction nucleotides: 5. The CDR3 contains 13 residues. As DNA, the CDR3 is TGTGCCAGCACGGACAGGGCGTTCTATGGCTACACCTTC. Translated, it gives CASTDRAFYGYTF.

The DNA of the CDR3 is TGCGCCAGCAGCTTGGCTGGGTCCCAGGGGCAAGAGACCCAGTACTTC. As protein: CASSLAGSQGQETQYF. The chain has TRBV5-1 and TRBJ2-5; weak D call: TRBD1 (6 bases). V was trimmed by 0 bases and J by 2 bases, leaving 14 bases between them. Germline V lookup: CDR1 SGHRS, CDR2 YFSETQ. The CDR3 runs to 16 residues.

This sequence joins TRBV5-5 and TRBJ2-3, with 11 bases that match TRBD2. V dropped 5 bases and J dropped 5; count of bases not matched to a gene: 7. The CDR3 sequence is 15 residues long. Germline-derived CDR1 and CDR2 are SGHKS and YYEKEE (reference sequence). DNA of the CDR3: TGTGCCAGCAGTTTAACCGGGACTAGCGGAGATACGCAGTATTTT. Its translation: CASSLTGTSGDTQYF.